This T cell receptor beta chain was found in a study of control samples from healthy donors and cancer patients. This clone was detected a few times. The V and J ends lost 5 bases and 5 bases, in that order; junction bases with no gene match: 6. The CDR3 loop spans 13 amino acids. The germline V gene has CDR1 SGHTA and CDR2 FQGNSA. Measured with immunoSEQ multiplex PCR; TCRdb has only the in-frame clones, and not every one. The sample has 90,000 to 110,000 clones; roughly 80% are singletons. The rearrangement joins TRBV7-2 to TRBJ2-7; 7 bases fit TRBD1. The sequencing sample was made of blood. The TCR comes from a woman aged 45-65 years in good health. The CDR3 coding sequence is TGTGCCAGCAGCATGCTACAGGGGAACGAGCAGTACTTC. As protein: CASSMLQGNEQYF.